The next 27 T cell receptor beta chains were all read from a single sample in a study of Tregs in tolerant kidney transplant recipients (dated by TCRdb to the late 2010s). The transplants used related donors along with nonmyeloablative bone marrow transplantation, and in the human trials mixed chimerism was transient. Receptor amplification or capture employed the immunoSEQ multiplex PCR assay. Entries here come from immuneACCESS through TCRdb and include only in-frame sequences with V and J called. Some clones fail to appear in such tables; in the studies checked, an unresolved V gene covers under half of the shortfall, and the cause of the remainder is unknown. The sample contains over 70,000 clones, roughly nine tenths of them found a single time. The ten largest make up 1.5% to 2% of the sample. The starting material was CD4+ T cells from blood (PBMCs), obtained 24 months after the transplant. The receptors were gathered from a human patient who received a combined kidney and bone marrow transplant. After a transplant, some T cells may have been passed on by the graft donor.

J is TRBJ2-2 and V is TRBV19; 11 positions match TRBD2. This CDR3 has 18 amino acids. Germline CDR1 and CDR2: LNHDA and SQIVND (reference sequence). V lost 3 bases to trimming and J lost 4 bases; unmatched junction nucleotides: 10. CDR3 loop: CASSMLAGGPGGTGELFF. In DNA, the CDR3 is TGTGCCAGTAGTATGTTAGCGGGAGGGCCCGGGGGCACCGGGGAGCTGTTTTTT.

The table lists this clone with a count of one. The chain links TRBV7-9 to TRBJ2-3, with 8 bases fitting TRBD1. V lost 5 bases to trimming and J lost 4 bases; unmatched junction nucleotides: 11. In germline, CDR1 is SEHNR, CDR2 FQNEAQ (reference sequence). This CDR3 spans 16 amino acids. The CDR3 loop reads CASSPRRTGQSDTQYF. The DNA of the CDR3 is TGTGCCAGCAGCCCCCGGCGGACAGGGCAGTCAGATACGCAGTATTTT.

The J gene is TRBJ2-2, the V gene TRBV6-4, with D maybe TRBD1 (6 bases). This CDR3 is built from 14 residues. Germline V CDR1 and CDR2: MRHNA, SNTAGT. V lost 5 bases and J 2 bases, leaving 9 bases between the germline ends. The CDR3 DNA sequence: TGTGCCAGCAGTACAGGGTTTAACACCGGGGAGCTGTTTTTT. Protein product: CASSTGFNTGELFF.

V and J are TRBV4-1 and TRBJ1-6, with D unclear. With 0 bases removed from V and 0 bases from J, the gap between germline ends came to 12 bases. This CDR3 has 18 amino acids. Germline CDR1 and CDR2: MGHRA and YSYEKL. The CDR3 DNA follows: TGCGCCAGCAGCCAAGATCAAGCCGTTATCTCCTATAATTCACCCCTCCACTTT. Its translation: CASSQDQAVISYNSPLHF.

V and J are TRBV19 and TRBJ2-1; 8 nucleotides line up with TRBD1. This CDR3 is built from 13 residues. Germline trimming cut 5 bases from V and 5 bases from J; bases unmatched to any gene: 2. Per the germline V gene, CDR1 is LNHDA and CDR2 is SQIVND (reference sequence). The CDR3 nucleotides are TGTGCCAGTAGTTCGGACAGGGACAATGAGCAGTTCTTC. Residues: CASSSDRDNEQFF. Full variable domain (outside the CDR3, taken from reference TRBV19 and TRBJ2-1): DGGITQSPKYLFRKEGQNVTLSCEQNLNHDAMYWYRQDPGQGLRLIYYSQIVNDFQKGDIAEGYSVSREKKESFPLTVTSAQKNPTAFYLCASSSDRDNEQFFGPGTRLTVL.

This rearrangement joins TRBV7-9 to TRBJ2-5; 8 bases line up with TRBD1. Losses at the gene ends were 5 bases for V and 5 bases for J; bases not matched to a gene: 7. This CDR3 comprises 14 residues. From germline, CDR1 is SEHNR and CDR2 FQNEAQ (reference sequence). The CDR3 loop is CASSTGQGWETQYF. CDR3 bases: TGTGCCAGCAGCACCGGACAGGGATGGGAGACCCAGTACTTC.

The chain joins TRBV10-3 to TRBJ2-5; D is perhaps TRBD2 (5 bases). The CDR3 length is 14 residues. The germline V and J ends were trimmed by 2 bases and 5 bases, with 12 bases remaining between them. Germline CDR1 and CDR2: ENHRY and SYGVKD. The CDR3 sequence: CAISEIGGSETQYF. The CDR3 DNA is TGTGCCATCAGTGAGATAGGTGGGAGTGAGACCCAGTACTTC.

The chain uses TRBV5-1 and TRBJ2-7; TRBD2 is a possible D gene (5 bases). Trimming removed 1 base at V and 0 bases at J, with 14 bases between. The germline gives CDR1 SGHRS, CDR2 YFSETQ. CDR3 length: 16 residues. CDR3 protein: CASSLKKWEFSYEQYF. DNA of the CDR3: TGCGCCAGCAGCTTGAAGAAGTGGGAGTTCTCCTACGAGCAGTACTTC.

The chain is built from TRBV18 and TRBJ1-5; 10 nucleotides line up with TRBD1. In germline, CDR1 is KGHSH, CDR2 LQKENI. The CDR3 has 15 residues. J lost 10 bases, V lost 2 bases, and 8 bases had no gene match. This chain's CDR3 is CASSPGQGGRKPQHF. CDR3 nucleotides: TGTGCCAGCTCACCAGGACAGGGGGGTCGAAAACCCCAGCATTTT.

The V call is TRBV6-5, the J call TRBJ2-3; D gene uncertain. This CDR3 is 16 amino acids long. The V gene's germline CDR1 is MNHEY and CDR2 SVGAGI. Trimming took 2 bases from V and 4 from J, leaving 16 bases between them. The CDR3 nucleotides are TGTGCCAGCAGTTACGAATTCACCCCCGCGGCAGATACGCAGTATTTT. Protein sequence: CASSYEFTPAADTQYF.

The chain uses TRBV29-1 and TRBJ2-7, with D uncertain. CDR1 is SQVTM and CDR2 is ANQGSEA in the germline V gene. The CDR3 has 17 residues. V gave up 6 bases and J gave up 0 bases, with 24 bases separating them. The CDR3: CSVTRVVPTKTSYEQYF. Written as DNA, the CDR3 is TGCAGCGTCACTCGGGTTGTTCCCACCAAAACCTCCTACGAGCAGTACTTC.

J is TRBJ2-2 and V is TRBV6-1; no clear D gene. The germline CDR1 and CDR2 sequences are MNHNS and SASEGT. Trimming stripped 1 base from V and 1 base from J, with 7 bases between. The CDR3 is 15 residues long. CDR3 sequence: CASSEGQWNTGELFF. CDR3 sequence (DNA): TGTGCCAGCAGTGAAGGGCAGTGGAACACCGGGGAGCTGTTTTTT.

The J gene is TRBJ2-2, the V gene TRBV7-2, with D perhaps matching TRBD1 (6 bases). This CDR3 comprises 15 residues. Trimming removed 6 bases at V and 4 bases at J, with 15 bases between. Germline loops: CDR1 SGHTA, CDR2 FQGNSA. The CDR3 spells CASSFAGQFTGELFF. The CDR3 nucleotides are TGTGCCAGCAGTTTCGCAGGACAGTTCACCGGGGAGCTGTTTTTT.

The chain couples TRBV11-3 to TRBJ2-1; the D gene is possibly TRBD1 (5 bases). This CDR3 has 15 residues. Per the germline V gene, CDR1 is SGHNT and CDR2 is YENEEA. The germline V and J ends were trimmed by 5 bases and 6 bases, with 17 bases remaining between them. CDR3 sequence reads: CASSGWLGLSNEQFF. The CDR3 nucleotides read TGTGCCAGCAGCGGTTGGTTGGGGCTAAGCAATGAGCAGTTCTTC.

The chain has TRBV7-8 and TRBJ2-2, with D possibly matching TRBD1 (6 bases). From germline, CDR1 is SGHVS and CDR2 FQNEAQ. Trimming removed 1 base at V and 6 bases at J, with 15 bases between. The CDR3 extends over 16 amino acids. The CDR3: CASSLDRTAVAGELFF. CDR3 nucleotide sequence: TGTGCCAGCAGCTTAGACCGGACAGCCGTAGCCGGGGAGCTGTTTTTT. The full variable domain, rest sourced from reference TRBV7-8 and TRBJ2-2, is GAGVSQSPRYKVAKRGQDVALRCDPISGHVSLFWYQQALGQGPEFLTYFQNEAQLDKSGLPSDRFFAERPEGSVSTLKIQRTQQEDSAVYLCASSLDRTAVAGELFFGEGSRLTVL.

The chain has TRBV28 and TRBJ1-2; TRBD1 aligns across 7 bases. Germline V gene sequence: CDR1 MDHEN, CDR2 SYDVKM. CDR3 size: 14 residues. The J segment lost 3 bases and the V segment lost 3 bases, leaving 4 bases of the junction unmatched. The CDR3 spells CASSLTGLHYGYTF. The CDR3, as DNA: TGTGCCAGCAGTTTGACAGGGTTACACTATGGCTACACCTTC.

This clone was seen only once. The genes are TRBV28 and TRBJ2-3, with 10 bases lining up with TRBD1. CDR1 and CDR2 from the germline V gene are MDHEN and SYDVKM. The CDR3 loop spans 14 amino acids. The V and J ends lost 6 bases and 6 bases, in that order; junction bases with no gene match: 6. This chain's CDR3 is CASRRQGASDTQYF. The CDR3 nucleotides are TGTGCCAGCAGGCGACAGGGGGCGAGTGATACGCAGTATTTT.

This clone was observed a few times. V gene TRBV21-1 combines with J gene TRBJ2-7; the table's D call, TRBD2, was not checked against the DNA. TRBV21-1 is tagged as a pseudogene. The CDR3 contains 18 residues. This chain's CDR3 is CASSKGRLRDCNSYEQYF. The CDR3 DNA reads TGTGCCAGCAGCAAAGGCCGCCTCCGGGACTGCAACTCCTACGAGCAGTACTTC.

The V gene is TRBV19, the J gene TRBJ1-3, with a weak D call TRBD1 (6 bases). Germline assignment: CDR1 LNHDA and CDR2 SQIVND (reference sequence). There are 17 residues in the CDR3. Trimming cost V 4 bases and J 0 bases, with 16 bases left between them. The DNA for the CDR3 is TGTGCCAGTAGTAGACAGGTTCCTGGGTCCTCTGGAAACACCATATATTTT. This codes for CASSRQVPGSSGNTIYF.

The chain joins TRBV5-1 to TRBJ2-2; 9 bases agree with TRBD2. Trimming cost V 5 bases and J 2 bases; bases outside gene matches: 4. The CDR3 has 15 amino acids. Germline V gives CDR1 SGHRS, CDR2 YFSETQ. CDR3 coding DNA: TGCGCCAGCAGGTCCGGGACTAGCAACACCGGGGAGCTGTTTTTT. Translated: CASRSGTSNTGELFF.

The chain employs TRBV7-7 and TRBJ2-7, with 7 bases matching TRBD1. The length of the CDR3 is 14 residues. V lost 5 bases and J lost 0; bases outside the gene matches: 4. Germline lookup yields CDR1 SSHAT and CDR2 FNYEAQ (reference sequence). Here the CDR3 DNA reads TGTGCCAGCAGCCGGGACAGAATCTCCTACGAGCAGTACTTC. Residues: CASSRDRISYEQYF.

This sequence joins TRBV14 and TRBJ1-1; unclear D gene. Germline CDR1 reads SGHDN; CDR2 reads FVKESK. The V end lost 0 bases, the J end lost 4 bases, and 6 bases lay between the germline ends. The CDR3 loop spans 13 amino acids. This CDR3 is CASSQDLFTEAFF. The CDR3 nucleotides are TGTGCCAGCAGCCAAGATCTTTTCACTGAAGCTTTCTTT.

This chain connects TRBV6-6 to TRBJ2-5; perhaps TRBD1 as D (5 bases). The DNA end is more similar to TRBJ2-7, so the J call may be wrong. CDR3 length: 15 residues. CDR1 and CDR2 (germline): MNHNY, SVGAGI (reference sequence). The CDR3 DNA is TGTGCCAGCAGCCCCTACCGACAGACCTTCTACGAGCAGTACTTC. This encodes CASSPYRQTFYEQYF.

The V and J genes are TRBV6-1 and TRBJ1-1; D gene ambiguous. The CDR3 contains 12 residues. Germline CDR1 reads MNHNS; CDR2 reads SASEGT. Trimming removed 6 bases at V and 2 bases at J, with 7 bases between. CDR3 region: CASRRENTEAFF. DNA for the CDR3: TGTGCCAGCAGGAGGGAAAACACTGAAGCTTTCTTT.

Concerning this clone itself: Compared with germline, one end of the junction differs, possibly owing to a read error. J is TRBJ2-1 and V is TRBV7-9; D is possibly TRBD1 (6 bases). Germline V gene data show CDR1 as SEHNR and CDR2 as FQNEAQ (reference sequence). This CDR3 has 12 residues. CDR3 bases: TGTGCCAGCAGCACCCTGGGAAACCAGGGGATCTTC. Its translation: CASSTLGNQGIF.

CDR3 in DNA: TGTGCCAGCACCTCGGGACAGGGGACCTACAATGAGCAGTTCTTC. Translation: CASTSGQGTYNEQFF. The chain uses TRBV6-1 and TRBJ2-1; 10 positions agree with TRBD1. The CDR3 contains 15 residues. Germline CDR1 reads MNHNS; CDR2 reads SASEGT. Losses at the gene ends were 7 bases for V and 2 bases for J; bases not matched to a gene: 5.

This chain joins TRBV7-2 and TRBJ1-3; D may be TRBD1 (5 bases). CDR1 is SGHTA, CDR2 FQGNSA, per germline. V lost 5 bases, J lost 9 bases, and 11 bases lay in between. This CDR3 is built from 12 residues. Here the CDR3 reads CASSPTGGTIYF. The CDR3, as DNA: TGTGCCAGCAGCCCGACGGGGGGCACCATATATTTT.